Listed below are T cell receptor beta chains from one sample, sequenced in a study of tumor and adjacent non-tumor tissue in lung cancer. From the multiplex PCR reads, TCRdb called clonotypes with MiXCR, one entry per CDR3 protein. The data show over 130,000 distinct CDR3 sequences, 66% seen once. Sequencing used lung tumor tissue. These receptors were taken from a man in his 60s with small cell lung cancer. Each CDR3 is given with its conserved first and last residue. A D gene is named only where the DNA matches it firmly. Part of the rows lack a size; the others show once, few, many or a class for expanded clones.

J: TRBJ2-2
V: TRBV6-2/TRBV6-3
D: -
size: -
CDR3: CASSSGQHTGELFF
DNA: TGTGCCAGCAGCTCTGGACAACACACCGGGGAGCTGTTTTTT

J: TRBJ1-5
V: TRBV10-3
D: TRBD1
size: -
CDR3: CAISNQGQGAGQPHHF
DNA: TGTGCCATCAGTAATCAGGGACAGGGGGCCGGGCAGCCCCACCATTTT

J: TRBJ1-2
V: TRBV30
D: TRBD1
size: few
CDR3: CAWSFRTGATPNYGYTF
DNA: TGTGCCTGGAGTTTCAGGACAGGGGCCACTCCTAACTATGGCTACACCTTC

J: TRBJ2-3
V: TRBV10-3
D: TRBD1
size: once
CDR3: CAISKGQGAGDTQYF
DNA: TGTGCCATCAGTAAGGGACAGGGCGCCGGAGATACGCAGTATTTT

J: TRBJ1-4
V: TRBV13
D: -
size: -
CDR3: CASSFRTTNGKLFF
DNA: TGTGCCAGCAGCTTCAGGACAACTAATGGAAAACTGTTTTTT

J: TRBJ1-2
V: TRBV6-5
D: -
size: once
CDR3: CASSYCAGAYYGYTF
DNA: TGTGCCAGCAGTTACTGTGCAGGGGCATACTATGGCTACACCTTC

J: TRBJ2-2
V: TRBV6-5
D: -
size: -
CDR3: CASGSPGLRGGELFF
DNA: TGTGCCAGCGGCTCACCGGGACTCCGAGGGGGGGAGCTGTTTTTT

J: TRBJ2-1
V: TRBV4-2
D: -
size: -
CDR3: CASSPVDSYSEQFF
DNA: TGTGCCAGCAGTCCCGTGGATTCCTACAGTGAGCAGTTCTTC

J: TRBJ2-5
V: TRBV20-1
D: -
size: medium-sized
CDR3: CSARREETQYF
DNA: TGCAGTGCAAGGAGAGAAGAGACCCAGTACTTC

J: TRBJ1-5
V: TRBV6-2/TRBV6-3
D: -
size: few
CDR3: CASSFNENQPQHF
DNA: TGTGCCAGCAGTTTCAACGAAAATCAGCCCCAGCATTTT

J: TRBJ1-5
V: TRBV20-1
D: -
size: many
CDR3: CSARDAGNQPQHF
DNA: TGCAGTGCTAGAGACGCGGGCAATCAGCCCCAGCATTTT

J: TRBJ2-2
V: TRBV29-1
D: TRBD2
size: -
CDR3: CSIGGRAGELFF
DNA: TGCAGCATTGGAGGGAGGGCCGGGGAGTTGTTTTTT

J: TRBJ2-6
V: TRBV5-4
D: -
size: few
CDR3: CASSLPGSGANVLTF
DNA: TGTGCCAGCAGCTTGCCAGGGTCTGGGGCCAACGTCCTGACTTTC

J: TRBJ2-7
V: TRBV11-2
D: -
size: -
CDR3: CPSSLDAGLQYF
DNA: TGTCCCAGCAGCTTAGATGCCGGGCTACAGTACTTC

J: TRBJ1-4
V: TRBV20-1
D: -
size: -
CDR3: CSARVNGKLFF
DNA: TGCAGTGCTAGAGTTAATGGAAAACTGTTTTTT

J: TRBJ2-7
V: TRBV5-6
D: -
size: -
CDR3: CASSRDKTYEQYF
DNA: TGTGCCAGCAGCCGGGACAAAACCTACGAGCAATACTTC

J: TRBJ2-1
V: TRBV4-1
D: -
size: -
CDR3: CASSQGFGDSYNEQFF
DNA: TGCGCCAGCAGCCAGGGGTTTGGTGACTCATACAATGAGCAGTTCTTC

J: TRBJ2-1
V: TRBV30
D: -
size: -
CDR3: CAWSLYHDQFF
DNA: TGTGCCTGGAGCTTATATCATGATCAGTTCTTC

J: TRBJ2-3
V: TRBV11-3
D: TRBD2
size: -
CDR3: CASCGGLAGTDTQYF
DNA: TGTGCCAGCTGCGGGGGACTAGCGGGCACAGATACACAGTATTTT

J: TRBJ1-4
V: TRBV13
D: -
size: -
CDR3: CASSFRTTNEKLFF
DNA: TGTGCCAGCAGCTTCAGGACAACTAATGAAAAACTGTTTTTT

J: TRBJ2-3
V: TRBV5-1
D: -
size: few
CDR3: CASSFAGDTQYF
DNA: TGCGCCAGCAGCTTTGCGGGAGATACGCAGTATTTT

J: TRBJ2-6
V: TRBV6-5
D: -
size: many
CDR3: CASSYVRGGGANVLTF
DNA: TGTGCCAGCAGTTACGTTCGGGGCGGTGGGGCCAACGTCCTGACTTTC

J: TRBJ2-2
V: TRBV11-2
D: -
size: -
CDR3: CTSSRDLVERKLFF
DNA: TGTACCAGCAGCCGGGACCTAGTGGAGAGGAAGCTGTTTTTT

J: TRBJ2-1
V: TRBV20-1
D: TRBD2
size: -
CDR3: CSARGGTSKDNEQFF
DNA: TGCAGTGCTAGAGGGGGGACTAGCAAGGACAATGAGCAGTTCTTC

J: TRBJ2-1
V: TRBV9
D: -
size: -
CDR3: CASSTSRDAGTYNEQFF
DNA: TGTGCCAGCAGCACCAGCCGGGATGCGGGGACCTACAATGAGCAGTTCTTC

J: TRBJ2-1
V: TRBV29-1
D: TRBD2
size: -
CDR3: CSVVGTSGFNEQLF
DNA: TGCAGCGTTGTCGGGACTAGCGGGTTCAATGAGCAGCTCTTT

J: TRBJ2-1
V: TRBV20-1
D: -
size: -
CDR3: CSAIPRLGPGRNEQFF
DNA: TGCAGTGCTATTCCTCGCCTCGGGCCGGGGAGGAATGAGCAATTCTTC

J: TRBJ2-3
V: TRBV20-1
D: -
size: -
CDR3: CSAGRVTDTQYF
DNA: TGCAGTGCTGGAAGGGTGACAGATACGCAGTATTTT

J: TRBJ2-3
V: TRBV29-1
D: TRBD2
size: -
CDR3: CRAFSVSGGQRTDTQYF
DNA: TGCCGCGCCTTCTCGGTATCGGGAGGGCAAAGGACAGATACGCAGTATTTT

J: TRBJ1-2
V: TRBV6-1
D: TRBD1
size: -
CDR3: CASTETGDDGYTF
DNA: TGTGCCAGCACTGAAACAGGGGACGATGGCTACACCTTC

J: TRBJ2-5
V: TRBV28
D: -
size: -
CDR3: CANSVRRVGETQYF
DNA: TGTGCCAATAGCGTACGTAGGGTTGGGGAGACCCAGTACTTC

J: TRBJ2-1
V: TRBV6-2/TRBV6-3
D: -
size: -
CDR3: CASSPGQGSSCQFF
DNA: TGTGCCAGCAGTCCGGGCCAGGGTTCATCATGCCAGTTCTTC

J: TRBJ2-1
V: TRBV5-1
D: -
size: -
CDR3: CASSLQGGPYNEQFF
DNA: TGCGCCAGCAGCTTACAGGGTGGTCCCTACAATGAGCAGTTCTTC

J: TRBJ2-2
V: TRBV12-3/TRBV12-4
D: TRBD1
size: many
CDR3: CATGQGGTGELFF
DNA: TGTGCCACCGGACAGGGAGGAACCGGGGAGCTGTTTTTT

J: TRBJ1-2
V: TRBV5-6
D: -
size: many
CDR3: CASSFFRSGAQRGYTF
DNA: TGTGCCAGCAGCTTTTTCCGATCAGGAGCCCAGAGGGGCTACACCTTC

J: TRBJ2-1
V: TRBV20-1
D: -
size: -
CDR3: CSARSRAGNVQFF
DNA: TGCAGTGCCCGTTCCAGGGCAGGCAACGTGCAGTTCTTC

J: TRBJ2-7
V: TRBV6-5
D: -
size: -
CDR3: CASSRDFYGQHF
DNA: TGTGCCAGCAGCCGGGACTTTTACGGGCAGCACTTC

J: TRBJ1-5
V: TRBV12-3/TRBV12-4
D: -
size: -
CDR3: CASSFSEQPQLF
DNA: TGTGCCAGCAGTTTTAGTGAGCAGCCCCAGCTTTTT

J: TRBJ1-4
V: TRBV12-3/TRBV12-4
D: -
size: -
CDR3: CASRDDSDAKEKLFF
DNA: TGTGCCAGTAGGGATGATTCAGATGCTAAAGAAAAACTGTTTTTT

J: TRBJ2-3
V: TRBV20-1
D: TRBD2
size: -
CDR3: CSVRVSGGRFDTQYF
DNA: TGCAGTGTTAGAGTCAGCGGGGGCCGCTTTGATACGCAGTATTTT

J: TRBJ1-6
V: TRBV11-3
D: -
size: -
CDR3: CASSLNSLYNSPPHF
DNA: TGTGCCAGCAGCTTAAACAGCCTATATAATTCACCCCCCCACTTT

J: TRBJ2-3
V: TRBV20-1
D: TRBD2
size: -
CDR3: CSASLAGDTDMQYF
DNA: TGCAGTGCATCGCTAGCGGGAGATACAGATATGCAGTATTTT

J: TRBJ2-6
V: TRBV30
D: -
size: few
CDR3: CAWSVEGANVLTF
DNA: TGTGCCTGGAGTGTGGAGGGGGCCAACGTCTTGACTTTC

J: TRBJ2-1
V: TRBV27
D: TRBD2
size: few
CDR3: CASSRSGNYNEQFF
DNA: TGTGCCAGCAGTCGTAGCGGGAATTACAATGAGCAGTTCTTC

J: TRBJ1-1
V: TRBV6-6
D: -
size: many
CDR3: CASSYTEAFF
DNA: TGTGCCAGCAGTTACACTGAAGCTTTCTTT

J: TRBJ2-2
V: TRBV11-2
D: TRBD2
size: -
CDR3: CASRRGTSRNTGELFF
DNA: TGTGCCAGCAGACGCGGGACTAGTAGGAACACCGGGGAGCTGTTTTTT

J: TRBJ2-3
V: TRBV6-2/TRBV6-3
D: -
size: -
CDR3: CASAIMRTDTQYF
DNA: TGTGCCAGCGCGATTATGAGAACAGATACGCAATATTTT

J: TRBJ2-1
V: TRBV11-2
D: -
size: -
CDR3: CTSSLVVGGGNEQFF
DNA: TGTACCAGCAGCTTAGTAGTGGGAGGAGGCAATGAGCAGTTCTTC

J: TRBJ2-4
V: TRBV15
D: -
size: -
CDR3: CATSRESQGNTAYSKNNHYF
DNA: TGTGCCACCAGCAGAGAGTCTCAGGGAAATACAGCCTATTCCAAAAACAATCATTACTTC

J: TRBJ2-6
V: TRBV6-5
D: -
size: many
CDR3: CASSVGPGSGANVLTF
DNA: TGTGCCAGCAGCGTGGGTCCAGGTTCTGGGGCCAACGTCCTGACTTTC

J: TRBJ1-2
V: TRBV5-4
D: -
size: -
CDR3: CASSFDGGPYGYTF
DNA: TGTGCCAGCAGCTTCGACGGGGGGCCCTATGGCTACACCTTC

J: TRBJ2-3
V: TRBV6-6
D: -
size: -
CDR3: CASNYAGGVGDTQYF
DNA: TGTGCCAGCAATTACGCTGGAGGGGTAGGGGATACGCAGTATTTT

J: TRBJ2-3
V: TRBV20-1
D: TRBD2
size: -
CDR3: CSAKGLVGGNTQYF
DNA: TGCAGTGCTAAGGGACTAGTGGGAGGGAATACGCAGTATTTT

J: TRBJ1-1
V: TRBV6-5
D: -
size: -
CDR3: CVSSFKQVNTEACF
DNA: TGCGTCAGCAGTTTCAAACAGGTGAACACTGAAGCTTGCTTT